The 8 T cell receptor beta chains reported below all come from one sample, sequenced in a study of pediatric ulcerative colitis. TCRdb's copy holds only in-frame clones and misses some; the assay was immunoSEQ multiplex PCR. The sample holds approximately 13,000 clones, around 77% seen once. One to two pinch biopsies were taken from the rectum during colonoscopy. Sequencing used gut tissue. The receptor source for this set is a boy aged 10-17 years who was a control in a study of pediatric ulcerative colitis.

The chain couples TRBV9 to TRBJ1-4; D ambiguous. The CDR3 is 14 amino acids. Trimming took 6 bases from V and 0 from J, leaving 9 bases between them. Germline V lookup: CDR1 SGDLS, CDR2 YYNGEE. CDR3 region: CASTDRATNEKLFF. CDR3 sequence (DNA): TGTGCCAGCACCGATAGAGCAACTAATGAAAAACTGTTTTTT.

The chain's CDR3 is CASSLAGGAIQPQHF. CDR3 nucleotide sequence: TGTGCCAGCAGCTTGGCGGGGGGCGCGATTCAGCCCCAGCATTTT. The V call is TRBV7-2, the J call TRBJ1-5; weak D call: TRBD1 (6 bases). The CDR3 contains 15 residues. The germline gives CDR1 SGHTA, CDR2 FQGNSA. Trimming cost V 3 bases and J 6 bases, with 15 bases left between them.

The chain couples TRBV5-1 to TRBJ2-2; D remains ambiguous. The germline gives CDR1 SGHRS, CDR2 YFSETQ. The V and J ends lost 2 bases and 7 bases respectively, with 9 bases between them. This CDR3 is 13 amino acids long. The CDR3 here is CASSFGSGGELFF. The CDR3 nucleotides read TGCGCCAGCAGCTTTGGTAGTGGCGGGGAGCTGTTTTTT. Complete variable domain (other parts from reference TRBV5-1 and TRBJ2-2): KAGVTQTPRYLIKTRGQQVTLSCSPISGHRSVSWYQQTPGQGLQFLFEYFSETQRNKGNFPGRFSGRQFSNSRSEMNVSTLELGDSALYLCASSFGSGGELFFGEGSRLTVL.

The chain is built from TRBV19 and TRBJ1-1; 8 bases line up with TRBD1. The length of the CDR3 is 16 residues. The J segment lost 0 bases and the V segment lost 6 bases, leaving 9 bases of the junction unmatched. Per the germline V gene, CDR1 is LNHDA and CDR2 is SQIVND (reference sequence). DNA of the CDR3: TGTGCCAGTAGGGACAGGGCTCAATTCTTGAACACTGAAGCTTTCTTT. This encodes CASRDRAQFLNTEAFF.

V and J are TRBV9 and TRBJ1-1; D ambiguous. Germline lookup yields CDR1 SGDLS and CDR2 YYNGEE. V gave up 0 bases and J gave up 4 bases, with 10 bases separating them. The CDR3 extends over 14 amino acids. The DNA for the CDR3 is TGTGCCAGCAGCGTAGGAGCCAGTAGCACTGAAGCTTTCTTT. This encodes CASSVGASSTEAFF.

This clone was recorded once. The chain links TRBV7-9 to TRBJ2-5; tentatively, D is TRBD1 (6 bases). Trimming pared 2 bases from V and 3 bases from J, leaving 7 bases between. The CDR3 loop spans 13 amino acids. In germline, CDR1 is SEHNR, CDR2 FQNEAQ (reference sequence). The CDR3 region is CASSLQGKETQYF. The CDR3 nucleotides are TGTGCCAGCAGCTTACAGGGGAAAGAGACCCAGTACTTC.

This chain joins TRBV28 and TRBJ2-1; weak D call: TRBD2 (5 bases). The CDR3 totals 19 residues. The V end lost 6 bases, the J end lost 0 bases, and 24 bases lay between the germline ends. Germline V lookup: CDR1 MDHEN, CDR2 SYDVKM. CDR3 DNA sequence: TGTGCCAGCAGGGTACTCGGTGGGCTAGCTTCCAGCTCCTACAATGAGCAGTTCTTC. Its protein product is CASRVLGGLASSSYNEQFF.

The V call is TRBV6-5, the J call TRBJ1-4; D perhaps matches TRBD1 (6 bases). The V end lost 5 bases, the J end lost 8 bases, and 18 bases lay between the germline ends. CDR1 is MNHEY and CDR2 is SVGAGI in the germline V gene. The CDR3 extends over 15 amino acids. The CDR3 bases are TGTGCCAGCAGTCCCCTGGGAGGGGGGGGCGAAAAACTGTTTTTT. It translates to CASSPLGGGGEKLFF.